Each of the 15 T cell receptor beta chains below was sequenced from the same sample in a study of blood T cell repertoires in COVID-19. Data came from immunoSEQ multiplex PCR; TCRdb stores just in-frame clones and leaves some out. Of approximately 350,000 clones listed, approximately 90% are singletons. Specimen: PBMCs or T cells enriched from blood (not recorded which). These receptors originate from a man younger than 30 who had recovered from COVID-19.

The V gene is TRBV28, the J gene TRBJ1-5; D is perhaps TRBD1 (6 bases). The V gene lost 4 bases and the J gene lost 6 bases, with 16 bases spanning the gap. The CDR3 length is 15 residues. Germline V CDR1 and CDR2: MDHEN, SYDVKM. The CDR3, as DNA: TGTGCCAGCAGTTCTACAGGGTTGGTAAGTCAGCCCCAGCATTTT. It specifies CASSSTGLVSQPQHF.

The chain has TRBV2 and TRBJ1-4; D might be TRBD1 (5 bases). CDR1 is SNHLY and CDR2 is FYNNEI in the germline V gene. The CDR3 has 14 residues. Trimming removed 0 bases at V and 7 bases at J, with 9 bases between. This CDR3 reads CASSEAGRGEKLFF. The CDR3 DNA sequence: TGTGCCAGCAGTGAAGCGGGGAGGGGTGAAAAACTGTTTTTT.

The chain uses TRBV11-2 and TRBJ2-5; no clear D gene. The CDR3 loop spans 17 amino acids. V lost 0 bases, J lost 5 bases, and 19 bases lay in between. Germline assignment: CDR1 SGHAT and CDR2 FQNNGV. In DNA, the CDR3 is TGTGCCAGCAGCTTAGATAATCGGTGGCTCGGAGAGGAGACCCAGTACTTC. Its protein product is CASSLDNRWLGEETQYF.

The chain couples TRBV2 to TRBJ1-1, with TRBD1 matching 7 bases. Germline V gene sequence: CDR1 SNHLY, CDR2 FYNNEI. This CDR3 is built from 13 residues. The J segment lost 4 bases and the V segment lost 10 bases, leaving 9 bases of the junction unmatched. CDR3 bases: TGTGCCACGGACTCTACAGGGGCCACTGAAGCTTTCTTT. This codes for CATDSTGATEAFF.

CDR3 nucleotides: TGCGCCAGCAGCTTGCCCGGACTAGCGGGAGGGTACTCCACAGATACGCAGTATTTT. Encoded protein: CASSLPGLAGGYSTDTQYF. V is TRBV5-1 and J is TRBJ2-3, with 15 nucleotides matching TRBD2. This CDR3 spans 19 amino acids. J gave up 2 bases and V 1 base, and 8 bases lay outside the gene matches. The germline gives CDR1 SGHRS, CDR2 YFSETQ.

This clone showed up just once. The rearrangement uses TRBV5-1 and TRBJ2-1; 12 nucleotides match TRBD2. This CDR3 has 15 residues. The germline V gene encodes CDR1 SGHRS and CDR2 YFSETQ. The V gene end was trimmed by 4 bases and the J gene end by 7 bases; junction bases not matched to a gene: 6. CDR3 nucleotide sequence: TGCGCCAGCAGCCAGACTAGCGGGGGCCGAAATGAGCAGTTCTTC. Translating it yields CASSQTSGGRNEQFF.

V and J are TRBV29-1 and TRBJ2-3; TRBD2 aligns across 7 bases. There are 16 residues in the CDR3. Germline CDR1 is SQVTM and CDR2 is ANQGSEA. V was pared by 7 bases and J by 0 bases, with 13 bases of the junction left unmatched. Written as DNA, the CDR3 is TGCAGCGCTGATGACCCAGCGGGATGGAGCACAGATACGCAGTATTTT. This encodes CSADDPAGWSTDTQYF.

The chain combines TRBV25-1 with TRBJ1-1; TRBD1 might be the D (6 bases). The CDR3 sequence is 14 residues long. The V end lost 1 base, the J end lost 5 bases, and 11 bases lay between the germline ends. The germline gives CDR1 MGHDK, CDR2 SYGVNS. Written as DNA, the CDR3 is TGTGCCAGCAGTGAATCACAGGGATTTACTGAAGCTTTCTTT. It codes for CASSESQGFTEAFF.

V and J are TRBV19 and TRBJ1-2, with 7 bases matching TRBD1. Germline loops: CDR1 LNHDA, CDR2 SQIVND (reference sequence). V lost 2 bases to trimming and J lost 8 bases; unmatched junction nucleotides: 17. The CDR3 totals 17 residues. The CDR3 DNA follows: TGTGCCAGTAGTATAATCTTGGACAGGAGCCCTTCGGGAGGCTACACCTTC. Its protein product is CASSIILDRSPSGGYTF.

This rearrangement joins TRBV19 to TRBJ2-5; 8 bases match TRBD2. Germline trimming cut 10 bases from V and 3 bases from J; bases unmatched to any gene: 13. Germline V gives CDR1 LNHDA, CDR2 SQIVND (reference sequence). The length of the CDR3 is 15 residues. The CDR3: CAIATRGGREETQYF. The DNA for the CDR3 is TGTGCCATTGCAACACGGGGGGGTCGGGAAGAGACCCAGTACTTC.

In this sample, this clone turned up once. The rearrangement links TRBV19 to TRBJ1-5, with TRBD1 identical over 8 bases. V trimming: 4 bases; J trimming: 3 bases; junction bases outside the gene matches: 5. Looked up from germline, CDR1 is LNHDA and CDR2 is SQIVND (reference sequence). This CDR3 is built from 15 residues. The CDR3 sequence is CASSRDRMLNQPQHF. The DNA of the CDR3 is TGTGCCAGTAGTAGGGACAGGATGCTCAATCAGCCCCAGCATTTT.

V is TRBV2 and J is TRBJ2-4; D might be TRBD2 (6 bases). V lost 7 bases, J lost 7 bases, and 20 bases lay in between. The CDR3 is 15 residues long. Germline V gene lookup returns CDR1 SNHLY and CDR2 FYNNEI. The DNA for the CDR3 is TGTGCCAGCACCCCAATGGGGGGTCGGACGAACATTCAGTACTTC. This codes for CASTPMGGRTNIQYF.

The chain recombines TRBV19 with TRBJ1-2; tentatively, D is TRBD1 (5 bases). The CDR3 sequence is 14 residues long. Trimming took 0 bases from V and 7 from J, leaving 12 bases between them. Germline CDR1 reads LNHDA; CDR2 reads SQIVND (reference sequence). CDR3 bases: TGTGCCAGTAGTATAGATGGGTCCAGGGCTGGCTACACCTTC. Translation: CASSIDGSRAGYTF. Full variable domain (missing parts from reference TRBV19 and TRBJ1-2): DGGITQSPKYLFRKEGQNVTLSCEQNLNHDAMYWYRQDPGQGLRLIYYSQIVNDFQKGDIAEGYSVSREKKESFPLTVTSAQKNPTAFYLCASSIDGSRAGYTFGSGTRLTVV.

This sequence joins TRBV4-3 and TRBJ1-1; 9 bases match TRBD1. Germline V lookup: CDR1 LGHNA, CDR2 YSLEER. The CDR3 sequence is 15 residues long. V lost 3 bases and J lost 2; bases outside the gene matches: 4. This chain's CDR3 is CASSHRTGVNTEAFF. DNA of the CDR3: TGCGCCAGCAGCCATAGGACAGGGGTTAACACTGAAGCTTTCTTT.

The V gene is TRBV18, the J gene TRBJ2-2; 12 nucleotides line up with TRBD2. The germline V gene has CDR1 KGHSH and CDR2 LQKENI. CDR3 length: 18 residues. V was clipped by 3 bases and J by 4 bases; unmatched bases: 9. CDR3 bases: TGTGCCAGCTCACCGATCTCACTAGCGGGGGGTAGCACCGGGGAGCTGTTTTTT. Translated: CASSPISLAGGSTGELFF.